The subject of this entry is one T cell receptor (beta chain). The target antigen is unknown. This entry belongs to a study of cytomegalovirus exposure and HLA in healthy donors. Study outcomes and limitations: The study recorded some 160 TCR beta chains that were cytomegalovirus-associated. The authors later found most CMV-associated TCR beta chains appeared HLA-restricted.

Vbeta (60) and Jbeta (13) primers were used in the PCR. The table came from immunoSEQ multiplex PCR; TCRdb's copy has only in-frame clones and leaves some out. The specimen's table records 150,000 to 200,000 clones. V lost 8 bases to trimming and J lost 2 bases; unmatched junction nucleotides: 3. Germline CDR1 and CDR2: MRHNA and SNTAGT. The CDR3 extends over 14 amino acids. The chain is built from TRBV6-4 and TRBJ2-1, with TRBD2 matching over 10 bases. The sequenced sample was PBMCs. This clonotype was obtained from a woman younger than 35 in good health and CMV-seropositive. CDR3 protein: CASRGLAAYNEQFF. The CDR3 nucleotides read TGTGCCAGCCGAGGACTAGCGGCCTACAATGAGCAGTTCTTC.